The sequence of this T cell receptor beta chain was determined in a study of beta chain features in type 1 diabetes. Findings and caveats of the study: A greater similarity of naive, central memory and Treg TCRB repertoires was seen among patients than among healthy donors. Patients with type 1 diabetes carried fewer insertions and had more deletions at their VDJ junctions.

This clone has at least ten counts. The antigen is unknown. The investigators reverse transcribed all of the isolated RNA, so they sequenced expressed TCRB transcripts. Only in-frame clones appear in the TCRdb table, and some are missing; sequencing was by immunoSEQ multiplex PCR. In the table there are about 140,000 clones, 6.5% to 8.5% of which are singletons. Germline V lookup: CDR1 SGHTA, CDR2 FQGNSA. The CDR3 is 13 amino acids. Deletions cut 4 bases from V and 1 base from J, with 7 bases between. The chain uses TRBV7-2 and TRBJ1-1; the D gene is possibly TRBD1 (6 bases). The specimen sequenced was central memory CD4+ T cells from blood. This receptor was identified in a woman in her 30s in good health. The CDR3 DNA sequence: TGTGCCAGCAGCTCGGGACAGAACACTGAAGCTTTCTTT. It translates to CASSSGQNTEAFF.